The rows below give T cell receptor beta chains drawn from one sample of a study of T cell responses to AZD1222 COVID-19 vaccine. TCRdb's table, derived via immunoSEQ multiplex PCR, lists solely in-frame clones and lacks some. The sample contains approximately 140,000 clones, about 90% of which appear only once. The specimen comprised peripheral blood, sampled on day 0 of AZD1222 vaccination. Every receptor here comes from an adult in good health. Each CDR3 is given with its conserved first and last residue. Fields, in order: clone size, D gene, V gene, J gene, CDR3 DNA, CDR3 protein. A D gene is named only where the DNA matches it firmly. Rows may omit the clone size; those that give it use once, few, many or a size class.

>once|-|TRBV6-2/TRBV6-3|TRBJ1-5
TGTGCCAGCAGTTATGAGAGGTATAGCAATCAGCCCCAGCATTTT
CASSYERYSNQPQHF
>once|TRBD1|TRBV6-5|TRBJ1-1
TGTGCCACCGACAGGGTTGAAGCTTTCTTT
CATDRVEAFF
>-|-|TRBV20-1|TRBJ1-1
TGCAGTGCTAGTAGGTGGGGGCAAACTGAAGCTTTCTTT
CSASRWGQTEAFF
>-|TRBD1|TRBV11-2|TRBJ1-2
TGTGCCAGCAGCTTCGACAGGGGCTATGGCTACACCTTC
CASSFDRGYGYTF
>-|-|TRBV5-1|TRBJ2-7
TGCGCCAGCAGCTCGGGTAACGAGCAGTACTTC
CASSSGNEQYF
>-|-|TRBV27|TRBJ2-1
TGTGCCAGCAGTGCGACCGGGACTCTCAAATACAATGAGCAGTTCTTC
CASSATGTLKYNEQFF
>-|-|TRBV5-4|TRBJ2-3
TGTGCCAGCAGCTTGGGGACCTACGCAGATACGCAGTATTTT
CASSLGTYADTQYF
>-|-|TRBV6-2/TRBV6-3|TRBJ1-1
TGTGCCAGCAGTTACCCCAGGGCCAGCACTTTCTTT
CASSYPRASTFF
>-|TRBD2|TRBV7-3|TRBJ2-1
TGTGCCAGCAGCTTAAGGCTAGCGGGAGTCGGGTACAATGAGCAGTTCTTC
CASSLRLAGVGYNEQFF
>-|TRBD1|TRBV7-3|TRBJ1-5
TGTGCCAGCAGCTTAACAGGGACAGAGGATCAGCCCCAGCATTTT
CASSLTGTEDQPQHF
>-|-|TRBV14|TRBJ1-1
TGTGCCAGCTCCCCGGGCTGGAACACTGAAGCTTTCTTT
CASSPGWNTEAFF
>-|-|TRBV5-4|TRBJ1-1
TGTGCCAGCAGCACCGGACAGAGCACTGAAGCTTTCTTT
CASSTGQSTEAFF
>-|-|TRBV6-2/TRBV6-3|TRBJ2-1
TGTGCCAGCAGTTACTCGAAGGAGGGCGGGGATGAGCAGTTCTTC
CASSYSKEGGDEQFF
>-|-|TRBV7-8|TRBJ1-5
TGTGCCAGCAACACAGGGTGGGTTAGTCAGCCCCAGCATTTT
CASNTGWVSQPQHF
>-|TRBD1|TRBV6-2/TRBV6-3|TRBJ1-5
TGTGCCAGCAGTTACCGGACAGGGTGGCATTTT
CASSYRTGWHF
>-|-|TRBV4-1|TRBJ1-4
TGCGCCAGCAGCCCCTCAGGATATAATGAAAAACTGTTTTTT
CASSPSGYNEKLFF
>-|-|TRBV2|TRBJ1-5
TGTGCCAGTACTATACAGGGCCTGGGGGAACAGCCCCAGCATTTT
CASTIQGLGEQPQHF
>-|-|TRBV7-9|TRBJ2-1
TGTGCCAGCAGCTCGGACAACAATGAGCAGTTCTTC
CASSSDNNEQFF
>-|TRBD1|TRBV5-1|TRBJ2-7
TGCGCCAGCAGCCCCGGACAGGGGGCGCGGGAGCAGTACTTC
CASSPGQGAREQYF
>once|TRBD2|TRBV7-3|TRBJ2-7
TGTGCCAGCAGCTTAGCGGGAGGATCCTCCGAGCAGTACTTC
CASSLAGGSSEQYF
>-|-|TRBV19|TRBJ2-2
TGTGCCAGTAACCCCCCGGGGGGCCTCTGGGACACCGGGGAGCTGTTTTTT
CASNPPGGLWDTGELFF
>few|-|TRBV7-3|TRBJ1-1
TGTGCCAGCAGCTTAAACGGGGGAGGCACTGAAGCTTTCTTT
CASSLNGGGTEAFF
>-|-|TRBV7-2|TRBJ2-1
TGTGCCAGCAGCTTATCCCGGGACGGGTGGGGTAATGAGCAGTTCTTC
CASSLSRDGWGNEQFF
>-|TRBD2|TRBV2|TRBJ2-7
TGTGCCAGCAGCGATCTCGGGACTAGCTACGAGCAGTACTTC
CASSDLGTSYEQYF
>-|-|TRBV27|TRBJ2-3
TGTGCCAGCAGTTTTCAGGGTTCAACGCAGTATTTT
CASSFQGSTQYF
>-|-|TRBV9|TRBJ1-1
TGTGCCAGCAGCGTCGGGAGCTCCTCGAACACTGAAGCTTTCTTT
CASSVGSSSNTEAFF
>-|-|TRBV11-1|TRBJ2-7
TGTGCCAGCAGCCCAGCCCAGGGCCTAGTCTACGAGCAGTACTTC
CASSPAQGLVYEQYF
>-|TRBD2|TRBV7-2|TRBJ2-1
TGTGCCAGCAGCCGTACCGGGACTAGTAACGAGAATGAGCAGTTCTTC
CASSRTGTSNENEQFF
>-|-|TRBV4-3|TRBJ2-1
TGCGCCAGCAGCAGAATAGGCTACAATGAGCAGTTCTTC
CASSRIGYNEQFF
>-|TRBD1|TRBV7-2|TRBJ1-1
TGTGCCAGCAGCGAGGAGACAGGGGAGGCCCCTGAAGCTTTCTTT
CASSEETGEAPEAFF
>-|TRBD1|TRBV7-2|TRBJ1-5
TGTGCCAGCGCATCCGGGACAGCCCATCAGCCCCAGCATTTT
CASASGTAHQPQHF
>-|TRBD1|TRBV19|TRBJ1-5
TGTGCCAGTGCCGCACAGGGGGCGGGTAATCAGCCCCAGCATTTT
CASAAQGAGNQPQHF
>-|TRBD2|TRBV24-1|TRBJ2-5
TGTGCCACCAGTCCCCATTCCTCGGGGGGAGAGACCCAGTACTTC
CATSPHSSGGETQYF
>once|-|TRBV7-2|TRBJ2-5
TGTGCCAGCAGCGCCGCCCTGTCGGAGTACTTC
CASSAALSEYF
>-|-|TRBV5-5|TRBJ2-3
TGTGCCAGCCAGTGGGTCCGGGGGACGGATACGCAGTATTTT
CASQWVRGTDTQYF
>-|-|TRBV18|TRBJ1-2
TGTGCCAGCTCACCGTACAAAGCCTATGGCTACACCTTC
CASSPYKAYGYTF
>-|-|TRBV12-3/TRBV12-4|TRBJ1-1
TGTGCCAGCACCCCCTCCGGGACCATTGAAGCTTTCTTT
CASTPSGTIEAFF
>-|TRBD2|TRBV9|TRBJ2-3
TGTGCCAGCAGCAAGGGACTAGCGGGAGGAGATACGCAGTATTTT
CASSKGLAGGDTQYF
>once|-|TRBV6-6|TRBJ2-2
TGTGCCAGCAGTTACCCCGGGGAGCTGTTTTTT
CASSYPGELFF
>-|-|TRBV23-1|TRBJ1-4
TGCGCCAGCAGTCAACACTACGGGCCCCCTGCGCCAACTAATGAAAAACTGTTTTTT
CASSQHYGPPAPTNEKLFF